The 27 T cell receptor beta chains below all came from one sample that was sequenced in a study of blood T cell repertoires in COVID-19. Sequencing used immunoSEQ multiplex PCR; TCRdb keeps in-frame clones, though not all of them. Altogether some 200,000 clones are present, roughly 76% being singletons, with the ten largest covering roughly 11%. The sequenced sample consisted of peripheral blood. The receptors come from a woman aged 35 to 49 with COVID-19, enrolled during active disease.

The rearrangement joins TRBV24-1 to TRBJ2-1, with D unresolved. Germline V CDR1 and CDR2: KGHDR, SFDVKD. Trimming removed 6 bases from V and 1 base from J, with 3 bases in between. The CDR3 has 12 amino acids. CDR3: CATSSSYNEQFF. The CDR3 DNA reads as TGTGCCACCAGTTCGTCCTACAATGAGCAGTTCTTC.

The CDR3 here is CASSPGTDTEAFF. In DNA form, the CDR3 reads TGTGCCAGCTCACCTGGGACAGACACTGAAGCTTTCTTT. The chain joins TRBV18 to TRBJ1-1, with TRBD1 identical over 7 bases. Germline loops: CDR1 KGHSH, CDR2 LQKENI. The CDR3 loop spans 13 amino acids. With V trimmed by 3 bases and J by 3 bases, 1 base remained unmatched.

The chain is built from TRBV7-2 and TRBJ1-3; 9 bases line up with TRBD1. The ends lost 5 bases at V and 3 bases at J; junction bases unmatched: 5. The CDR3 runs 15 residues. The germline V gene has CDR1 SGHTA and CDR2 FQGNSA. The CDR3 spells CASSLTGGGGNTIYF. Written as DNA, the CDR3 is TGTGCCAGCAGCCTAACAGGGGGCGGTGGAAACACCATATATTTT. The variable domain in full, completed from reference TRBV7-2 and TRBJ1-3, reads GAGVSQSPSNKVTEKGKDVELRCDPISGHTALYWYRQSLGQGLEFLIYFQGNSAPDKSGLPSDRFSAERTGGSVSTLTIQRTQQEDSAVYLCASSLTGGGGNTIYFGEGSWLTVV.

The genes are TRBV6-5 and TRBJ1-4; 8 bases map to TRBD1. Losses at the gene ends were 6 bases for V and 13 bases for J; bases not matched to a gene: 13. The CDR3 runs 14 residues. The germline V gene has CDR1 MNHEY and CDR2 SVGAGI. CDR3 DNA: TGTGCCAGCAGCCCCAGTGCACAGGGGGTGGGACTGTTTTTT. This gives the protein CASSPSAQGVGLFF.

The chain is built from TRBV30 and TRBJ2-5; 8 positions agree with TRBD1. CDR1 is GTSNPN and CDR2 is SVGIG in the germline V gene (reference sequence). There are 15 residues in the CDR3. V shed 2 bases, J shed 6 bases, and the junction held 11 bases outside the gene matches. DNA of the CDR3: TGTGCCTGGAGTATCAGGCAGGGGGCGTCGAAGACCCAGTACTTC. It is translated as CAWSIRQGASKTQYF.

This chain joins TRBV6-4 and TRBJ1-2; D perhaps matches TRBD1 (5 bases). Germline CDR1 MRHNA, CDR2 SNTAGT. Trimming shortened V by 6 bases and J by 0 bases, and 8 bases separated the two germline ends. This CDR3 comprises 13 residues. Here the CDR3 reads CASRDTANYGYTF. The CDR3 DNA follows: TGTGCCAGCAGGGACACAGCTAACTATGGCTACACCTTC.

V and J are TRBV3-1 (or the pseudogene TRBV3-2) and TRBJ1-1; TRBD1 aligns across 10 bases. Germline loops: CDR1 LGHDT, CDR2 YNNKEL (reference sequence). CDR3 length equals 15 residues. V lost 3 bases and J lost 1; bases outside the gene matches: 2. CDR3 DNA: TGTGCCAGCAGCCAGGGGACAGGGGCGAACACTGAAGCTTTCTTT. Its translation: CASSQGTGANTEAFF.

The CDR3 nucleotides read TGTGCCAGCGGGACGGTCGGGGGCACTGAAGCTTTCTTT. This encodes CASGTVGGTEAFF. The chain uses TRBV19 and TRBJ1-1, with a possible D match to TRBD1 (5 bases). The CDR3 runs 13 residues. The V and J ends lost 9 bases and 4 bases respectively, with 15 bases between them. The germline CDR1 and CDR2 sequences are LNHDA and SQIVND (reference sequence).

This chain joins TRBV20-1 and TRBJ2-5, with 8 positions matching TRBD2. CDR1 and CDR2 from the germline V gene are DFQATT and SNEGSKA (reference sequence). This CDR3 is 11 amino acids long. J lost 4 bases, V lost 6 bases, and 1 base had no gene match. CDR3 residues: CSATSVETQYF. The CDR3, as DNA: TGCAGTGCGACTAGCGTAGAGACCCAGTACTTC.

The chain carries TRBV28 and TRBJ2-3; TRBD2 matches 8 bases. Per germline, CDR1 MDHEN and CDR2 SYDVKM. CDR3 length: 17 amino acids. With 3 bases clipped from V and 3 bases from J, the junction kept 11 bases outside the gene matches. CDR3 nucleotides: TGTGCCAGCAGTTTGGGCCAGCGGGAGACGGAGACAGATACGCAGTATTTT. It codes for CASSLGQRETETDTQYF.

The chain uses TRBV18 and TRBJ2-7; D not certain. Trimming took off 2 bases at V and 0 bases at J, with 8 bases between the two ends. The CDR3 sequence is 14 residues long. CDR1 is KGHSH, CDR2 LQKENI, per germline. CDR3 residues: CASSPIVDSYEQYF. The CDR3 bases are TGTGCCAGCTCACCAATAGTAGACTCCTACGAGCAGTACTTC.

The gene calls are TRBV27 and TRBJ2-3; D possibly corresponds to TRBD1 (6 bases). Germline CDR1 MNHEY, CDR2 SMNVEV (reference sequence). The CDR3 loop spans 15 amino acids. Trimming shortened V by 5 bases and J by 2 bases, and 14 bases separated the two germline ends. The CDR3 nucleotides read TGTGCCAGCAGTGTTGGACAGCTATACACAGATACGCAGTATTTT. Amino acids: CASSVGQLYTDTQYF.

The chain uses TRBV6-1 and TRBJ2-2, with 10 nucleotides matching TRBD1. The V and J ends lost 3 bases and 7 bases, in that order; junction bases with no gene match: 5. Per the germline V gene, CDR1 is MNHNS and CDR2 is SASEGT. This CDR3 spans 15 amino acids. The CDR3 here is CASSDRTGGVGELFF. The DNA of the CDR3 is TGTGCCAGCAGTGACCGGACAGGGGGGGTCGGGGAGCTGTTTTTT.

The rearrangement links TRBV7-2 to TRBJ1-3; no clear D. Trimming shortened V by 1 base and J by 0 bases, and 10 bases separated the two germline ends. CDR3 length: 16 amino acids. The germline V gene has CDR1 SGHTA and CDR2 FQGNSA. DNA of the CDR3: TGTGCCAGCAGCTTAGTTCACTCAAACTCTGGAAACACCATATATTTT. Its translation: CASSLVHSNSGNTIYF.

This clone has just a few counts. The chain carries TRBV10-3 and TRBJ2-7; 11 bases fit TRBD2. This CDR3 has 15 amino acids. V lost 6 bases, J lost 1 base, and 5 bases stayed unmatched. The germline gives CDR1 ENHRY, CDR2 SYGVKD. DNA of the CDR3: TGTGCCATCAGGACCGGGACTAGCGGTTCCTACGAGCAGTACTTC. Its translation: CAIRTGTSGSYEQYF.

This chain uses TRBV28 with TRBJ2-7, with D perhaps matching TRBD1 (6 bases). CDR3 length: 16 amino acids. CDR1 and CDR2 (germline): MDHEN, SYDVKM. Trimming pared 6 bases from V and 0 bases from J, leaving 18 bases between. CDR3 sequence (DNA): TGTGCCAGCAGGCCTTCATTAGGACAGAGCTCCTACGAGCAGTACTTC. It specifies CASRPSLGQSSYEQYF.

The rearrangement joins TRBV19 to TRBJ1-5, with TRBD1 identical over 9 bases. With V trimmed by 7 bases and J by 3 bases, 10 bases remained unmatched. CDR3 length equals 16 residues. Germline values: CDR1 LNHDA, CDR2 SQIVND (reference sequence). The CDR3 coding sequence is TGTGCCAGTATTAACCTCGGGACAGGGAACAATCAGCCCCAGCATTTT. Translating gives CASINLGTGNNQPQHF.

With regard to this clone: Other DNA sequences within the sample encode an identical CDR3. This sequence joins TRBV18 and TRBJ1-1, with D possibly being TRBD1 (6 bases). Germline assignment: CDR1 KGHSH and CDR2 LQKENI. The CDR3 has 13 amino acids. V gave up 3 bases and J gave up 1 base, with 6 bases separating them. In nucleotides, the CDR3 is TGTGCCAGCTCACCGACAGGGAACACTGAAGCTTTCTTT. Residues: CASSPTGNTEAFF.

The chain uses TRBV5-4 and TRBJ1-2; D remains ambiguous. The CDR3 extends over 15 amino acids. V was pared by 0 bases and J by 5 bases, with 14 bases between. Germline V CDR1 and CDR2: SGHNT, YYREEE (reference sequence). The CDR3 DNA reads as TGTGCCAGCAGCTTGGTTATGTCGAATAGATATGGCTACACCTTC. It yields the protein CASSLVMSNRYGYTF.

This clone was observed a handful of times. The chain uses TRBV7-8 and TRBJ2-2; no clear D gene. The length of the CDR3 is 14 residues. Germline-derived CDR1 and CDR2 are SGHVS and FQNEAQ. V was trimmed by 2 bases and J by 2 bases, leaving 6 bases between them. CDR3 DNA sequence: TGTGCCAGCAGCTTACAATCAAACACCGGGGAGCTGTTTTTT. Encoded protein: CASSLQSNTGELFF. Full variable domain (remainder filled in from reference TRBV7-8 and TRBJ2-2): GAGVSQSPRYKVAKRGQDVALRCDPISGHVSLFWYQQALGQGPEFLTYFQNEAQLDKSGLPSDRFFAERPEGSVSTLKIQRTQQEDSAVYLCASSLQSNTGELFFGEGSRLTVL.

The chain's CDR3 is CASSLTAGLAGRGEQFF. As DNA, the CDR3 is TGTGCCAGCAGCTTGACCGCAGGACTAGCGGGAAGGGGTGAGCAGTTCTTC. The chain joins TRBV5-4 to TRBJ2-1, with 12 bases fitting TRBD2. The germline V gene encodes CDR1 SGHNT and CDR2 YYREEE (reference sequence). V gave up 1 base and J gave up 9 bases; unmatched junction bases: 11. This CDR3 spans 17 amino acids.

The chain uses TRBV15 and TRBJ1-5; 10 bases align to TRBD1. Germline-derived CDR1 and CDR2 are LNHNV and YYDKDF (reference sequence). The CDR3 sequence is 17 residues long. Germline trimming cut 0 bases from V and 7 bases from J; bases unmatched to any gene: 9. Here the CDR3 DNA reads TGTGCCACCAGCAGAGATCAGGGGACAGGGGCCGGGCAGCCCCAGCATTTT. Its translation: CATSRDQGTGAGQPQHF.

This sequence joins TRBV5-6 and TRBJ2-2; D possibly corresponds to TRBD2 (5 bases). The V end was cut by 4 bases, the J end by 0 bases, with 10 bases between. Germline assignment: CDR1 SGHDT and CDR2 YYEEEE. The CDR3 totals 15 residues. The CDR3 loop reads CASSDGKPNTGELFF. CDR3 nucleotide sequence: TGTGCCAGCAGCGACGGGAAACCGAACACCGGGGAGCTGTTTTTT.

This clone was seen once. The chain carries TRBV5-1 and TRBJ2-2; 7 nucleotides agree with TRBD2. The V gene end was trimmed by 4 bases and the J gene end by 0 bases; junction bases not matched to a gene: 3. Germline CDR1 reads SGHRS; CDR2 reads YFSETQ. This CDR3 is built from 15 residues. This CDR3 is CASSPGGSNTGELFF. The DNA for the CDR3 is TGCGCCAGCAGCCCGGGAGGATCGAACACCGGGGAGCTGTTTTTT.

This clone appeared a few times. V usage is TRBV2 and J usage is TRBJ1-1; unclear D gene. Germline V gene data show CDR1 as SNHLY and CDR2 as FYNNEI. This CDR3 spans 16 amino acids. Between the trimmed V and J ends, which lost 0 bases and 0 bases, there was a span of 11 bases. This chain's CDR3 is CASSEAYTEMNTEAFF. The CDR3 coding sequence is TGTGCCAGCAGTGAAGCATATACAGAGATGAACACTGAAGCTTTCTTT. The full variable domain, its missing parts supplied by reference TRBV2 and TRBJ1-1, is EPEVTQTPSHQVTQMGQEVILRCVPISNHLYFYWYRQILGQKVEFLVSFYNNEISEKSEIFDDQFSVERPDGSNFTLKIRSTKLEDSAMYFCASSEAYTEMNTEAFFGQGTRLTVV.

As DNA, the CDR3 is TGTGCCAGCAGCTCGGGACAGGGGGCTGGTGGCTACACCTTC. Residues: CASSSGQGAGGYTF. J is TRBJ1-2 and V is TRBV7-8; 12 nucleotides match TRBD1. CDR3 length: 14 amino acids. The junction had 4 bases not matched to a gene; V was cut back by 4 bases and J by 7 bases. Germline V gene sequence: CDR1 SGHVS, CDR2 FQNEAQ.

The V and J genes are TRBV7-3 and TRBJ2-3; the match to TRBD2 covers 8 bases. CDR1 is SGHTA and CDR2 is FQGTGA in the germline V gene. This CDR3 contains 13 residues. The ends lost 3 bases at V and 4 bases at J; junction bases unmatched: 0. CDR3 protein: CASSLTSADTQYF. CDR3 DNA sequence: TGTGCCAGCAGCTTGACTAGCGCAGATACGCAGTATTTT. The full variable domain, its missing parts supplied by reference TRBV7-3 and TRBJ2-3, is GAGVSQTPSNKVTEKGKYVELRCDPISGHTALYWYRQSLGQGPEFLIYFQGTGAADDSGLPNDRFFAVRPEGSVSTLKIQRTERGDSAVYLCASSLTSADTQYFGPGTRLTVL.